This record covers a single TCR beta chain. Its antigen is not identified. V lost 5 bases to trimming and J lost 1 base; unmatched junction nucleotides: 2. This CDR3 has 15 residues. Germline V gene data show CDR1 as DFQATT and CDR2 as SNEGSKA (reference sequence). This sample was taken from a study of blood T cells in healthy people across ages. Study conclusions and caveats: The percentage of naive T cells correlated strongly with TCR beta diversity.

A second PCR, run for roughly 7 to 11 cycles, used a sample-barcoded 5' primer plus a J-beta primer mix. Each CDR3 protein gets one entry after TCRdb re-called the 5' RACE reads with MiXCR. Among 710,000 or so distinct CDR3 sequences, about 20% were seen once, and the ten largest hold roughly a fifth. The sequencing input was blood. The chain joins TRBV20-1 to TRBJ2-5; 15 bases are shared with TRBD2. The sequence derives from a man in his 70s in good health. The CDR3 loop reads CSAGTSGGIQETQYF. CDR3 in DNA: TGCAGTGCTGGGACTAGCGGGGGGATCCAAGAGACCCAGTACTTC.